Each of the 32 T cell receptor beta chains below was sequenced from the same sample in a study of graft-versus-host responses after intestinal transplantation. Using immunoSEQ multiplex PCR, the repertoire was profiled, and TCRdb retains in-frame clones only, with some absent. The sample holds about 25,000 clones, less than 95% seen once. This material consisted of PBMCs, taken 156 days after intestinal transplant. All receptors come from a human patient who received an intestinal transplant, so some T cells may come from the graft donor.

The V call is TRBV27, the J call TRBJ1-4, with D perhaps matching TRBD1 (5 bases). CDR3 length equals 15 residues. CDR1 and CDR2 (germline): MNHEY, SMNVEV (reference sequence). V shed 8 bases and J shed 8 bases, with 21 bases lying between them. CDR3 sequence reads: CASGWGREGQEKLFF. The CDR3 DNA is TGTGCCAGCGGATGGGGAAGGGAGGGGCAAGAAAAACTGTTTTTT.

The chain couples TRBV19 to TRBJ1-6; D perhaps matches TRBD1 (5 bases). The CDR3 sequence is 15 residues long. Germline assignment: CDR1 LNHDA and CDR2 SQIVND (reference sequence). V lost 3 bases and J 7 bases, leaving 13 bases between the germline ends. The chain's CDR3 is CASSMGPVTNSPLHF. CDR3 sequence (DNA): TGTGCCAGTAGTATGGGGCCAGTCACAAATTCACCCCTCCACTTT.

The V gene is TRBV15, the J gene TRBJ2-7; possible D gene TRBD2, 6 bases. From germline, CDR1 is LNHNV and CDR2 YYDKDF (reference sequence). CDR3 length equals 15 residues. The ends were cut back, 5 bases at V and 0 bases at J, with 14 bases in the middle. CDR3 nucleotide sequence: TGTGCCACCAGCCCTGAAGGGAGGTCCTCCTACGAGCAGTACTTC. It encodes CATSPEGRSSYEQYF.

The CDR3 is CASSPGLATDTQYF. The CDR3 bases are TGCGCCAGCAGCCCGGGACTAGCGACAGATACGCAGTATTTT. The V and J genes are TRBV5-1 and TRBJ2-3; the match to TRBD2 covers 10 bases. The CDR3 is made up of 14 amino acids. Looked up from germline, CDR1 is SGHRS and CDR2 is YFSETQ. Germline trimming cut 4 bases from V and 3 bases from J; bases unmatched to any gene: 2.

V usage is TRBV9 and J usage is TRBJ2-2, with TRBD1 matching over 9 bases. V shed 0 bases, J shed 8 bases, and the junction held 5 bases outside the gene matches. CDR3 length equals 15 residues. Germline lookup yields CDR1 SGDLS and CDR2 YYNGEE. CDR3 nucleotide sequence: TGTGCCAGCAGCGTAGACAGGGGGCGCAAAGGGGAGCTGTTTTTT. Translated: CASSVDRGRKGELFF. Using reference TRBV9 and TRBJ2-2 for the parts outside the CDR3, the full variable domain is DSGVTQTPKHLITATGQRVTLRCSPRSGDLSVYWYQQSLDQGLQFLIQYYNGEERAKGNILERFSAQQFPDLHSELNLSSLELGDSALYFCASSVDRGRKGELFFGEGSRLTVL.

The chain is built from TRBV5-6 and TRBJ1-2; D gene ambiguous. The V gene's germline CDR1 is SGHDT and CDR2 YYEEEE. Trimming stripped 0 bases from V and 4 bases from J, with 10 bases between. The CDR3 contains 14 residues. The CDR3 DNA is TGTGCCAGCAGCTTGGATATGGATGGCTATGGCTACACCTTC. This gives the protein CASSLDMDGYGYTF. The whole variable domain, filled in from reference TRBV5-6 and TRBJ1-2, reads DAGVTQSPTHLIKTRGQQVTLRCSPKSGHDTVSWYQQALGQGPQFIFQYYEEEERQRGNFPDRFSGHQFPNYSSELNVNALLLGDSALYLCASSLDMDGYGYTFGSGTRLTVV.

V gene TRBV27 combines with J gene TRBJ1-1, with TRBD1 matching over 7 bases. The CDR3 sequence is 14 residues long. Germline V gene data show CDR1 as MNHEY and CDR2 as SMNVEV (reference sequence). V was pared by 4 bases and J by 0 bases, with 2 bases of the junction left unmatched. CDR3 bases: TGTGCCAGCAGTTGGGGACAGTTGAACACTGAAGCTTTCTTT. Amino acids: CASSWGQLNTEAFF.

The genes are TRBV9 and TRBJ1-2; 10 positions agree with TRBD1. The CDR3 is 15 amino acids. Germline lookup yields CDR1 SGDLS and CDR2 YYNGEE. V lost 2 bases, J lost 5 bases, and 6 bases stayed unmatched. The CDR3 protein is CASSVGQGETYGYTF. The CDR3 DNA sequence: TGTGCCAGCAGCGTCGGACAGGGGGAGACGTATGGCTACACCTTC.

The genes are TRBV15 and TRBJ1-4; no clear D gene. Germline assignment: CDR1 LNHNV and CDR2 YYDKDF (reference sequence). The CDR3 spans 14 residues. The ends were cut back, 6 bases at V and 6 bases at J, with 14 bases in the middle. CDR3 amino acids: CATRDVSGDEKLFF. The CDR3 DNA follows: TGTGCCACCAGGGACGTTTCGGGAGATGAAAAACTGTTTTTT.

The chain combines TRBV27 with TRBJ1-1, with a weak D call TRBD1 (5 bases). Germline CDR1 and CDR2: MNHEY and SMNVEV (reference sequence). The CDR3 loop spans 13 amino acids. The V end was cut by 3 bases, the J end by 4 bases, with 9 bases between. The CDR3 DNA is TGTGCCAGCAGTTTCTCGGGGGGCACTGAAGCTTTCTTT. Its protein product is CASSFSGGTEAFF.

The chain uses TRBV5-6 and TRBJ2-1; TRBD2 agrees at 8 bases. The CDR3 sequence is 16 residues long. CDR1 SGHDT and CDR2 YYEEEE come from the germline V gene. The V segment lost 2 bases and the J segment 4 bases; nucleotides outside the gene matches: 8. This chain's CDR3 is CASSLLAVEGYNEQFF. CDR3 nucleotide sequence: TGTGCCAGCAGCTTACTAGCGGTCGAGGGTTACAATGAGCAGTTCTTC.

The genes are TRBV4-1 and TRBJ2-7; tentative D call: TRBD2 (6 bases). Trimming removed 4 bases from V and 2 bases from J, with 18 bases in between. This CDR3 has 16 residues. Germline V gene lookup returns CDR1 MGHRA and CDR2 YSYEKL. The CDR3 sequence: CASSRRLAGSPYEQYF. CDR3 bases: TGCGCCAGCAGCCGCCGGTTGGCGGGGAGTCCCTACGAGCAGTACTTC.

DNA for the CDR3: TGCGCCAGCAGCTCTACCGGGTGGCGAGCGAGTCAGCCCCAGCATTTT. Amino acid sequence: CASSSTGWRASQPQHF. The rearrangement uses TRBV5-1 and TRBJ1-5; no firm D call. The CDR3 has 16 amino acids. The V gene lost 3 bases and the J gene lost 6 bases, with 19 bases spanning the gap. Germline V lookup: CDR1 SGHRS, CDR2 YFSETQ.

The chain employs TRBV5-1 and TRBJ2-1, with TRBD2 matching 11 bases. The ends lost 4 bases at V and 8 bases at J; junction bases unmatched: 8. CDR1 and CDR2 from the germline V gene are SGHRS and YFSETQ. The length of the CDR3 is 15 residues. CDR3 coding DNA: TGCGCCAGCAGCGCCGGGACTAGCGGCTGCGATGAGCAGTTCTTC. Translation gives CASSAGTSGCDEQFF.

The chain has TRBV6-1 and TRBJ1-1; D gene ambiguous. Trimming removed 6 bases at V and 1 base at J, with 12 bases between. There are 14 residues in the CDR3. Germline CDR1 MNHNS, CDR2 SASEGT. The CDR3 DNA follows: TGTGCCAGCAGAAGCAGGCCGGAGAACACTGAAGCTTTCTTT. It translates to CASRSRPENTEAFF.

This clone was seen a handful of times. J is TRBJ2-2 and V is TRBV4-3; D possibly corresponds to TRBD2 (6 bases). CDR1 and CDR2 (germline): LGHNA, YSLEER. With 1 base removed from V and 6 bases from J, the gap between germline ends came to 9 bases. The CDR3 totals 14 residues. The CDR3 protein is CASSQGGDPGELFF. CDR3 DNA: TGCGCCAGCAGCCAAGGGGGGGATCCCGGGGAGCTGTTTTTT.

V usage is TRBV11-2 and J usage is TRBJ2-5; the D gene is possibly TRBD2 (5 bases). This CDR3 contains 13 residues. From germline, CDR1 is SGHAT and CDR2 FQNNGV. V lost 4 bases, J lost 4 bases, and 10 bases lay in between. The CDR3 protein is CASSSAAGETQYF. In DNA form, the CDR3 reads TGTGCCAGCAGCTCCGCGGCGGGAGAGACCCAGTACTTC.

This chain joins TRBV5-4 and TRBJ2-7, with TRBD2 matching over 7 bases. Losses at the gene ends were 1 base for V and 3 bases for J; bases not matched to a gene: 7. The germline V gene has CDR1 SGHNT and CDR2 YYREEE (reference sequence). The length of the CDR3 is 15 residues. The CDR3 loop reads CASSLTPGLLYEQYF. The CDR3, as DNA: TGTGCCAGCAGCTTGACCCCGGGACTACTCTACGAGCAGTACTTC.

The chain uses TRBV6-6 and TRBJ2-5; D gene unclear. The germline V and J ends were trimmed by 5 bases and 3 bases, with 4 bases remaining between them. Germline V gene data show CDR1 as MNHNY and CDR2 as SVGAGI (reference sequence). The CDR3 is 11 residues long. The CDR3 bases are TGTGCCAGCAGTCGTGAAGAGACCCAGTACTTC. This translates into CASSREETQYF.

This clone was detected only a few times. J is TRBJ2-5 and V is TRBV7-9; D is possibly TRBD1 (6 bases). The germline V and J ends were trimmed by 2 bases and 5 bases, with 15 bases remaining between them. CDR1 SEHNR and CDR2 FQNEAQ come from the germline V gene (reference sequence). The CDR3 runs to 15 residues. DNA of the CDR3: TGTGCCAGCAGCTTATCAGGGGTCGGGGTTGAGACCCAGTACTTC. Translation gives CASSLSGVGVETQYF.

This clone was detected only a few times. The chain has TRBV6-1 and TRBJ1-1, with D perhaps TRBD1 (5 bases). This CDR3 is built from 11 residues. Germline-derived CDR1 and CDR2 are MNHNS and SASEGT. The germline V and J ends were trimmed by 8 bases and 5 bases, with 9 bases remaining between them. CDR3 nucleotides: TGTGCCAGCGGCAGGGTTACTGAAGCTTTCTTT. Amino acids: CASGRVTEAFF.

This clone was seen only once. V is TRBV28 and J is TRBJ1-1; D gene uncertain. The CDR3 totals 11 residues. V lost 6 bases to trimming and J lost 1 base, with 3 bases between them. CDR1 MDHEN and CDR2 SYDVKM come from the germline V gene. CDR3 loop: CASSRNTEAFF. In DNA form, the CDR3 reads TGTGCCAGCAGCCGGAACACTGAAGCTTTCTTT.

This clone has just one count. This chain links TRBV6-1 with TRBJ2-7, with 13 bases that match TRBD2. With 8 bases clipped from V and 5 bases from J, the junction kept 9 bases outside the gene matches. Germline V gives CDR1 MNHNS, CDR2 SASEGT. The CDR3 spans 15 residues. CDR3 coding DNA: TGTGCCAGCGCCCGGACTAGCGGGAGTAGGGACGAGCAGTACTTC. This sequence encodes CASARTSGSRDEQYF.

The rearrangement links TRBV19 to TRBJ1-1, with D tentatively TRBD1 (5 bases). The V and J ends lost 0 bases and 0 bases respectively, with 14 bases between them. CDR3 length: 17 amino acids. Germline V gene sequence: CDR1 LNHDA, CDR2 SQIVND (reference sequence). The CDR3 sequence is CASSIDLTSRVNTEAFF. In DNA form, the CDR3 reads TGTGCCAGTAGTATAGATCTAACGAGCAGGGTGAACACTGAAGCTTTCTTT. Based on the CDR3 plus reference TRBV19 and TRBJ1-1, the full variable domain is DGGITQSPKYLFRKEGQNVTLSCEQNLNHDAMYWYRQDPGQGLRLIYYSQIVNDFQKGDIAEGYSVSREKKESFPLTVTSAQKNPTAFYLCASSIDLTSRVNTEAFFGQGTRLTVV.

The chain joins TRBV19 to TRBJ2-1, with D possibly matching TRBD2 (5 bases). The CDR3 runs 15 residues. V gave up 5 bases and J gave up 2 bases, with 13 bases separating them. The germline gives CDR1 LNHDA, CDR2 SQIVND (reference sequence). DNA for the CDR3: TGTGCCAGTAGTGTAGGGAGCGGCCCCTACAATGAGCAGTTCTTC. It encodes CASSVGSGPYNEQFF. Based on the CDR3 plus reference TRBV19 and TRBJ2-1, the full variable domain is DGGITQSPKYLFRKEGQNVTLSCEQNLNHDAMYWYRQDPGQGLRLIYYSQIVNDFQKGDIAEGYSVSREKKESFPLTVTSAQKNPTAFYLCASSVGSGPYNEQFFGPGTRLTVL.

This clone has a handful of counts. The V call is TRBV27, the J call TRBJ2-7; 8 bases agree with TRBD1. Losses at the gene ends were 4 bases for V and 3 bases for J; bases not matched to a gene: 2. Germline V lookup: CDR1 MNHEY, CDR2 SMNVEV (reference sequence). This CDR3 contains 13 residues. DNA for the CDR3: TGTGCCAGCAGTTGGACAGGGAGCTACGAGCAGTACTTC. Its translation: CASSWTGSYEQYF.

This clone was counted once. J is TRBJ2-2 and V is TRBV9, with 7 bases matching TRBD2. Germline assignment: CDR1 SGDLS and CDR2 YYNGEE. The CDR3 sequence is 17 residues long. The V and J ends lost 1 base and 7 bases, in that order; junction bases with no gene match: 13. The CDR3 spells CASSVFLSVGGIGELFF. CDR3 coding DNA: TGTGCCAGCAGCGTATTCCTTTCTGTGGGAGGGATCGGGGAGCTGTTTTTT.

The rearrangement joins TRBV6-5 to TRBJ2-7, with TRBD1 matching 11 bases. The CDR3 is 15 residues long. The J segment lost 6 bases and the V segment lost 7 bases, leaving 11 bases of the junction unmatched. Germline V lookup: CDR1 MNHEY, CDR2 SVGAGI. The chain's CDR3 is CASTQDGTGGSEQYF. The CDR3, as DNA: TGTGCCAGCACACAAGACGGGACAGGGGGTTCCGAGCAGTACTTC.

The chain links TRBV9 to TRBJ1-3, with TRBD1 identical over 9 bases. The J segment lost 9 bases and the V segment lost 4 bases, leaving 11 bases of the junction unmatched. Germline CDR1 and CDR2: SGDLS and YYNGEE. The CDR3 runs 15 residues. The CDR3 loop reads CASSISGTGRGTIYF. The CDR3 DNA is TGTGCCAGCAGCATATCCGGGACAGGGAGAGGCACCATATATTTT. Full variable domain (rest looked up from reference TRBV9 and TRBJ1-3): DSGVTQTPKHLITATGQRVTLRCSPRSGDLSVYWYQQSLDQGLQFLIQYYNGEERAKGNILERFSAQQFPDLHSELNLSSLELGDSALYFCASSISGTGRGTIYFGEGSWLTVV.

The rearrangement joins TRBV6-5 to TRBJ1-5; 8 bases line up with TRBD1. CDR1 is MNHEY and CDR2 is SVGAGI in the germline V gene. This CDR3 region has 15 residues. The J segment lost 0 bases and the V segment lost 5 bases, leaving 3 bases of the junction unmatched. The chain's CDR3 is CASSKGQDSNQPQHF. The CDR3 DNA follows: TGTGCCAGCAGTAAGGGACAGGATAGCAATCAGCCCCAGCATTTT.

The chain combines TRBV6-6 with TRBJ1-1; tentative D call: TRBD1 (6 bases). Germline CDR1 and CDR2: MNHNY and SVGAGI (reference sequence). V was shortened by 5 bases and J by 4 bases, with 17 bases between the two germline ends. This CDR3 region has 15 residues. CDR3 nucleotides: TGTGCCAGCAGTGACACAGGGCGAGGGGGCACTGAAGCTTTCTTT. The encoded protein is CASSDTGRGGTEAFF.

The chain has TRBV19 and TRBJ2-7; D call uncertain. Germline V lookup: CDR1 LNHDA, CDR2 SQIVND (reference sequence). There are 12 residues in the CDR3. V was shortened by 4 bases and J by 6 bases, with 10 bases between the two germline ends. Written as DNA, the CDR3 is TGTGCCAGTAGTAGCATACTTGGCGAGCAGTACTTC. This sequence encodes CASSSILGEQYF.